Below, one TCR beta chain is given with its context. Its target is not known. TCRdb's copy holds only in-frame clones and misses some; the assay was immunoSEQ multiplex PCR. The sample contains under 1 million clones, nearly 95% of which appear only once. CDR3 length: 16 residues. Germline V lookup: CDR1 WNHNN, CDR2 SYGVQD (reference sequence). Trimming stripped 0 bases from V and 1 base from J, with 13 bases between. This record comes from a study of shared clonotypes between healthy human individuals. Study as a whole: Per donor, three plates held CD4 naive cells, three held CD4 memory, two held CD8 naive and one held CD8 memory.

CD45RO-negative, CCR7-positively selected cells formed the naive CD8 fraction, excluding terminally differentiated effector memory CD45RA+ cells. Donors, without exception, were Caucasian adults residing in Nashville, Tennessee. Study-wide results and caveats: Generation probabilities were higher for clonotypes shared across all four sorted-subset donors than for unshared ones. Between a few donors, naive CD4 clonotypes were shared at a level of approximately 5%.

The J gene is TRBJ2-7, the V gene TRBV10-1; maybe TRBD1 (6 bases). The source is a man between 25 and 39 years old in good health. The sequencing input was naive CD8+ T cells sorted from blood. The CDR3 DNA is TGCGCCAGCAGTGAGTCTCATTTGACAGGATCCTACGAGCAGTACTTC. Translating gives CASSESHLTGSYEQYF.